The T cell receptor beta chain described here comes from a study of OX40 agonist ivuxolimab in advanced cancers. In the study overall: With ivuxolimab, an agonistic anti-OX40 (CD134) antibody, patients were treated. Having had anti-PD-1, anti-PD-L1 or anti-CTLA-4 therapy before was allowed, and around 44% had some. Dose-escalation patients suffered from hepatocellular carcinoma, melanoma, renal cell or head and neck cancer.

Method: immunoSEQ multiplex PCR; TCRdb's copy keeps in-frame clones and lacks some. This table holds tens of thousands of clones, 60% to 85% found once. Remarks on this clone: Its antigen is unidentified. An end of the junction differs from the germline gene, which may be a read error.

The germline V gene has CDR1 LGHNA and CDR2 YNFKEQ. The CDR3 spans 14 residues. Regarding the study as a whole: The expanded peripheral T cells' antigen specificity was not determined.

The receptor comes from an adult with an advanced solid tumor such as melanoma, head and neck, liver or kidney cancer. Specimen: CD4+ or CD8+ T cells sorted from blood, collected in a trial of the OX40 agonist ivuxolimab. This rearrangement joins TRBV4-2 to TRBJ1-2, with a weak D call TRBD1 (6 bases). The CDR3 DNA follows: TGTGCCAGCAGTCAAGGGGGGAACAGCTATGGCTACACCTTC. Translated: CASSQGGNSYGYTF.